The clone carrying this TCR beta chain showed up just a few times. The antigen is undetermined. This entry comes from a study of cytomegalovirus exposure and HLA in healthy donors. Germline V gene lookup returns CDR1 MGHDK and CDR2 SYGVNS. V was cut by 4 bases and J by 4 bases, with 11 bases left in between. CDR3 length equals 14 residues. This PCR relied on a set of 60 Vbeta primers and 13 Jbeta primers. Generated by immunoSEQ multiplex PCR, the TCRdb table keeps only in-frame clones and is missing some. Of about 130,000 clones in the sample, roughly four fifths were seen once. Whole-study results and caveats: Across donors, presence/absence analyses took sequencing depth to be roughly uniform. About 87% or about 30% of the time was how often most TCR beta V segments were productive, according to an earlier analysis. Later analysis identified a missense DCLRE1C variant that was linked to TCR beta V- and J-gene trimming.

The rearrangement links TRBV25-1 to TRBJ1-5; D not resolved. The sequence was obtained from a man aged 45-65 years in good health and CMV-seronegative. Sequencing input: PBMCs. The CDR3: CASSGRRENQPQHF. The CDR3 DNA reads TGTGCCAGCAGTGGTCGGAGGGAAAATCAGCCCCAGCATTTT.